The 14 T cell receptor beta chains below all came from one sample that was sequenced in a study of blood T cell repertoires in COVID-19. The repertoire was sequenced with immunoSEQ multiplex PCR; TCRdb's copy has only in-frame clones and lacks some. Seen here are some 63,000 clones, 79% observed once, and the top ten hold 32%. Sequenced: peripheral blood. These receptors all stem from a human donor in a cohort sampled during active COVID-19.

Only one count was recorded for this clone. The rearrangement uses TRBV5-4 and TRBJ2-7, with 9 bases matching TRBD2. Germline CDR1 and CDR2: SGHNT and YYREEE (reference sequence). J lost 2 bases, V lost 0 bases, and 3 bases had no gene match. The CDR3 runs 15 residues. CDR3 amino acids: CASSLDGTSTYEQYF. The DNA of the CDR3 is TGTGCCAGCAGCTTGGACGGGACTAGCACCTACGAGCAGTACTTC. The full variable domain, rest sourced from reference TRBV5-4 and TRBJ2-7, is ETGVTQSPTHLIKTRGQQVTLRCSSQSGHNTVSWYQQALGQGPQFIFQYYREEENGRGNFPPRFSGLQFPNYSSELNVNALELDDSALYLCASSLDGTSTYEQYFGPGTRLTVT.

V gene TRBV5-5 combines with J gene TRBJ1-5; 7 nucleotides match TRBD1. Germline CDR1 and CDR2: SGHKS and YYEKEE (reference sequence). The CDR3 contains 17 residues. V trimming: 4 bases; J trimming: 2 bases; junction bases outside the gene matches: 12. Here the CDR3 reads CASSGGYDRVRNQPQHF. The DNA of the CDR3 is TGTGCCAGCAGCGGGGGGTACGACAGGGTGCGCAATCAGCCCCAGCATTTT.

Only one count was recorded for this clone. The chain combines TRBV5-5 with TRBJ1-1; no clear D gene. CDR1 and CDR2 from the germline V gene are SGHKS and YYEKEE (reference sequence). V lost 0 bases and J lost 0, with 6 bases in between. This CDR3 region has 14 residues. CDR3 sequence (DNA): TGTGCCAGCAGCTTGGCGCAGATGAACACTGAAGCTTTCTTT. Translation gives CASSLAQMNTEAFF. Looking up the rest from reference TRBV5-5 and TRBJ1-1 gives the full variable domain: DAGVTQSPTHLIKTRGQQVTLRCSPISGHKSVSWYQQVLGQGPQFIFQYYEKEERGRGNFPDRFSARQFPNYSSELNVNALLLGDSALYLCASSLAQMNTEAFFGQGTRLTVV.

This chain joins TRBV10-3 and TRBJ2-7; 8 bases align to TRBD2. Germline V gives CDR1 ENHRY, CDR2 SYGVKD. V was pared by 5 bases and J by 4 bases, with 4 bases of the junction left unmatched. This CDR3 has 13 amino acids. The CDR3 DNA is TGTGCCATCAGTTTTTCTAGCGGGTACGAGCAGTACTTC. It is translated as CAISFSSGYEQYF.

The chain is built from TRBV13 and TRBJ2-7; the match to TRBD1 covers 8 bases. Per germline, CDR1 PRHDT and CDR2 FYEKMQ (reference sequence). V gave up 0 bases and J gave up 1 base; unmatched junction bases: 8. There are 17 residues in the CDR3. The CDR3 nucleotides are TGTGCCAGCAGCTTAGGAGGGACAGGCGTTGGGTCCTACGAGCAGTACTTC. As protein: CASSLGGTGVGSYEQYF.

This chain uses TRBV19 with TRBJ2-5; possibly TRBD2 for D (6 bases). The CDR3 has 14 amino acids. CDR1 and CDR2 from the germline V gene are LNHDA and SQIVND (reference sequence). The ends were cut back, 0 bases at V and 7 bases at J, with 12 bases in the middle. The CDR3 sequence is CASSIDQEGGTQYF. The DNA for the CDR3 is TGTGCCAGTAGTATAGATCAGGAGGGAGGGACCCAGTACTTC.

The CDR3 nucleotides read TGTGCCAGTAGTACCCAGTTCGCGTATGGACAGAACACTGAAGCTTTCTTT. Its translation: CASSTQFAYGQNTEAFF. J is TRBJ1-1 and V is TRBV19; D might be TRBD1 (5 bases). V was trimmed by 4 bases and J by 1 base, leaving 19 bases between them. In germline, CDR1 is LNHDA, CDR2 SQIVND (reference sequence). The CDR3 is made up of 17 amino acids.

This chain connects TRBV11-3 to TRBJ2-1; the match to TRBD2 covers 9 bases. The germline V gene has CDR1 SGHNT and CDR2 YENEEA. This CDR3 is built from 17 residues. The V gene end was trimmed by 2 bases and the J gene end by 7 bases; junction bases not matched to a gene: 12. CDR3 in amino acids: CASSLSWVGGRVNEQFF. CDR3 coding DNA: TGTGCCAGCAGCTTATCTTGGGTCGGCGGGAGGGTGAATGAGCAGTTCTTC.

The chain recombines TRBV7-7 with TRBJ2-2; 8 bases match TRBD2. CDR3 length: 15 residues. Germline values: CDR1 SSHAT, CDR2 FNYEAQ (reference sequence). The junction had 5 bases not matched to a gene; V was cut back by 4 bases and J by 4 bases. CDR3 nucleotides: TGTGCCAGCAGCTCTCACCGGGGGGGCACCGGGGAGCTGTTTTTT. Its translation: CASSSHRGGTGELFF.

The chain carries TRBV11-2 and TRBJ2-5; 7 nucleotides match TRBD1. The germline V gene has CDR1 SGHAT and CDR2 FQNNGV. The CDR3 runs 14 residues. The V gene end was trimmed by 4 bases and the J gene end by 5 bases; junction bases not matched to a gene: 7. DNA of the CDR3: TGTGCCAGCAGCTCTGACAGGGTGGGGGAGACCCAGTACTTC. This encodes CASSSDRVGETQYF.

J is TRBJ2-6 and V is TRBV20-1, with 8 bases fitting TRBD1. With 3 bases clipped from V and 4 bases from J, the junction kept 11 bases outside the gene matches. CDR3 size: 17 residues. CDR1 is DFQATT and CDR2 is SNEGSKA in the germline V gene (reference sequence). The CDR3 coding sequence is TGCAGTGCTAGTCTTGAGACAGGGGTGTTCGGGGCCAACGTCCTGACTTTC. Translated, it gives CSASLETGVFGANVLTF.

The DNA for the CDR3 is TGTGCCAGCAGCCAGGGGCGGGAGCTCGGCGAGCAGTACTTC. As protein: CASSQGRELGEQYF. V gene TRBV4-2 combines with J gene TRBJ2-7; 7 bases line up with TRBD2. The length of the CDR3 is 14 residues. V gave up 3 bases and J gave up 6 bases; unmatched junction bases: 8. Per germline, CDR1 LGHNA and CDR2 YNFKEQ.

The CDR3 coding sequence is TGTGCCAGCAGCTTAGTCGGGGTGGAGACCCAGTACTTC. It codes for CASSLVGVETQYF. J is TRBJ2-5 and V is TRBV7-8; the D gene is possibly TRBD2 (5 bases). Germline V lookup: CDR1 SGHVS, CDR2 FQNEAQ. Trimming shortened V by 1 base and J by 5 bases, and 8 bases separated the two germline ends. The length of the CDR3 is 13 residues.

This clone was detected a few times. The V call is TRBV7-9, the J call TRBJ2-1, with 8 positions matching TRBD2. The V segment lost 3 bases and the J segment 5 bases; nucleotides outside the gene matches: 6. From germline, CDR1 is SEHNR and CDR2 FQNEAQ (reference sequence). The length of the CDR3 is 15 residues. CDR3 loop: CASSFGGGTNNEQFF. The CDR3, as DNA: TGTGCCAGCAGCTTCGGCGGGGGGACGAACAATGAGCAGTTCTTC.